A selection of T cell receptor beta chains follows, all from one sample in a study of blood T cell repertoires in COVID-19. The repertoire was sequenced with immunoSEQ multiplex PCR; TCRdb's copy has only in-frame clones and lacks some. Of about 80,000 clones in the sample, about nine tenths were seen once. The sequenced sample was peripheral blood. Source of these receptors: a woman of 80 years or more with acute or convalescent COVID-19. The CDR3 runs from the conserved cysteine through the conserved F or W. D genes are given only for firm matches. Clone size appears in some rows only: once, few, many, or a class for an expanded clone.

v_call	d_call	j_call	clone_size	cdr3_aa	cdr3_nt
TRBV7-6	TRBD2	TRBJ2-5	NA	CASSFGGTGTTGETQYF	TGTGCCAGCAGCTTCGGGGGAACCGGGACTACGGGAGAGACCCAGTACTTC
TRBV6-5	TRBD2	TRBJ2-1	NA	CASSYAASGGRGEQFF	TGTGCCAGCAGTTACGCGGCTAGCGGGGGTCGGGGTGAGCAGTTCTTC
TRBV7-9	TRBD2	TRBJ2-1	NA	CASSLAGGDNEQFF	TGTGCCAGCAGCTTAGCGGGAGGGGACAATGAGCAGTTCTTC
TRBV5-1	TRBD1	TRBJ1-2	once	CASSPLTQGVWGYTF	TGCGCCAGCAGCCCGCTGACTCAGGGGGTGTGGGGCTACACCTTC
TRBV7-9	TRBD1	TRBJ1-1	NA	CASTRDRTEAFF	TGTGCCAGCACAAGGGACAGGACTGAAGCTTTCTTT
TRBV5-6	TRBD1	TRBJ1-1	NA	CASSLNIQGEAFF	TGTGCCAGCAGCTTAAACATACAGGGGGAAGCTTTCTTT
TRBV7-8	TRBD1	TRBJ1-6	NA	CASSYGQGHSPLHF	TGTGCCAGCAGCTACGGACAGGGGCATTCACCCCTCCACTTT
TRBV19	TRBD1	TRBJ2-3	NA	CASSIGAGTEFTDTQYF	TGTGCCAGTAGTATTGGGGCAGGGACAGAGTTCACAGATACGCAGTATTTT
TRBV3-1/TRBV3-2	NA	TRBJ1-2	once	CASTGQRLYGYTF	TGTGCCAGCACCGGACAGCGACTCTATGGCTACACCTTC
TRBV9	TRBD1	TRBJ1-2	few	CASSATGVDYGYTF	TGTGCCAGCAGCGCGACAGGGGTAGACTATGGCTACACCTTC
TRBV7-8	NA	TRBJ2-1	once	CASSRGGGARSYNEQFF	TGTGCCAGCAGCCGAGGAGGGGGGGCGCGATCCTACAATGAGCAGTTCTTC
TRBV2	TRBD1	TRBJ1-6	NA	CASSEARQGSSPLHF	TGTGCCAGCAGTGAAGCCAGACAGGGATCATCACCCCTCCACTTT
TRBV5-1	TRBD2	TRBJ2-7	NA	CASSFSGSSYEQYF	TGCGCCAGCAGCTTTAGCGGGAGTTCCTACGAGCAGTACTTC
TRBV10-1	NA	TRBJ2-2	few	CASSEIRGTGELFF	TGCGCCAGCAGTGAGATTCGGGGCACCGGGGAGCTGTTTTTT
TRBV29-1	NA	TRBJ1-1	NA	CSAMGQKNTEAFF	TGCAGCGCCATGGGGCAGAAGAACACTGAAGCTTTCTTT
TRBV3-1/TRBV3-2	NA	TRBJ1-1	NA	CASSQGGSYLNTEAFF	TGTGCCAGCAGCCAAGGCGGAAGTTACTTGAACACTGAAGCTTTCTTT
TRBV18	TRBD1	TRBJ1-6	NA	CASSPTGGNSPLHF	TGTGCCAGCTCACCGACAGGGGGCAATTCACCCCTCCACTTT
TRBV30	NA	TRBJ1-2	NA	CAWSSAIGSTHGYTF	TGTGCCTGGAGTTCAGCCATCGGCTCGACTCATGGCTACACCTTC
TRBV29-1	TRBD1	TRBJ2-7	once	CSVPGQGAREQYF	TGCAGCGTCCCGGGACAGGGGGCGCGGGAGCAGTACTTC
TRBV19	NA	TRBJ1-4	NA	CASKNRAANEKLFF	TGTGCCAGTAAGAACAGGGCAGCTAATGAAAAACTGTTTTTT
TRBV6-1	NA	TRBJ1-2	NA	CASSEAKLTGYTF	TGTGCCAGCAGTGAAGCGAAACTAACCGGCTACACCTTC
TRBV30	NA	TRBJ2-1	NA	CAWSVLGSGPYNEQFF	TGTGCCTGGAGTGTACTGGGTAGCGGCCCGTACAATGAGCAGTTCTTC
TRBV12-3/TRBV12-4	TRBD1	TRBJ2-7	NA	CASSSGQPNEQYF	TGTGCCAGCAGTTCGGGACAGCCCAACGAGCAGTACTTC
TRBV20-1	NA	TRBJ1-5	NA	CSASSSGKRSNQPQHF	TGCAGTGCTAGTTCTTCAGGGAAGAGGAGCAATCAGCCCCAGCATTTT
TRBV10-2	NA	TRBJ1-3	NA	CASSESTLGLTIYF	TGCGCCAGCAGTGAGTCGACTCTAGGACTCACCATATATTTT
TRBV9	NA	TRBJ1-5	once	CASSAYGSNQPQHF	TGTGCCAGCAGCGCGTACGGTAGCAATCAGCCCCAGCATTTT
TRBV5-4	NA	TRBJ2-3	NA	CASSLEGGGADTQYF	TGTGCCAGCAGCTTGGAAGGGGGCGGGGCAGATACGCAGTATTTT
TRBV11-2	NA	TRBJ2-7	NA	CASSLRTGSYEQYF	TGTGCCAGCAGCTTGCGCACAGGGTCCTACGAGCAGTACTTC
TRBV28	NA	TRBJ2-1	NA	CASSLRLVVTNEQFF	TGTGCTAGCAGTTTAAGGCTAGTTGTTACCAATGAGCAGTTCTTC
TRBV5-6	TRBD1	TRBJ1-4	once	CASSFKQTGEKLFF	TGTGCCAGCAGCTTTAAACAGACAGGGGAAAAACTGTTTTTT
TRBV2	NA	TRBJ2-3	NA	CASRLQGRTDTQYF	TGTGCCAGCAGGTTACAGGGACGCACAGATACGCAGTATTTT
TRBV18	TRBD2	TRBJ2-4	NA	CASSPELGTSGGARKNIQYF	TGTGCCAGCTCACCGGAGTTAGGAACTAGCGGGGGGGCCAGGAAAAACATTCAGTACTTC
TRBV19	TRBD1	TRBJ1-2	NA	CARDDEGQGATYGYTF	TGTGCCAGAGATGATGAGGGACAGGGGGCGACCTATGGCTACACCTTC
TRBV30	NA	TRBJ1-3	NA	CAWSVRREGNTIYF	TGTGCCTGGAGTGTACGCAGGGAAGGAAACACCATATATTTT
TRBV7-3	NA	TRBJ2-2	few	CASSFQRNTGELFF	TGTGCCAGCAGCTTCCAGCGGAACACCGGGGAGCTGTTTTTT
TRBV4-3	TRBD1	TRBJ1-6	NA	CASSQGARGQDDNSPLHF	TGCGCCAGCAGCCAAGGGGCAAGGGGGCAAGACGATAATTCACCCCTCCACTTT
TRBV7-2	TRBD2	TRBJ2-7	NA	CASSLGLAAYEQYF	TGTGCCAGCAGCTTAGGTCTAGCGGCCTACGAGCAGTACTTC
TRBV14	NA	TRBJ1-1	NA	CASSQVASAGAFF	TGTGCCAGCAGCCAAGTCGCCAGCGCGGGGGCTTTCTTT
TRBV6-4	TRBD2	TRBJ2-1	once	CASRAGTSGRRWDNEQFF	TGTGCCAGCAGGGCCGGGACTAGCGGGAGACGGTGGGACAATGAGCAGTTCTTC
TRBV3-1/TRBV3-2	NA	TRBJ2-2	NA	CASSQLAPAPGELFF	TGTGCCAGCAGCCAACTAGCCCCAGCCCCAGGGGAGCTGTTTTTT
TRBV7-3	NA	TRBJ2-3	NA	CASSLGPRTDTQYF	TGTGCCAGCAGCTTGGGCCCCCGGACAGATACGCAGTATTTT
TRBV29-1	TRBD1	TRBJ1-4	once	CSVETPAGGSEKLFF	TGCAGCGTTGAAACCCCGGCAGGGGGGTCGGAAAAACTGTTTTTT
TRBV11-2	TRBD1	TRBJ1-1	NA	CASSLDRLRDRDMNTEAFF	TGTGCCAGCAGCTTAGATCGCCTAAGGGACAGGGACATGAACACTGAAGCTTTCTTT
TRBV5-1	TRBD2	TRBJ2-5	NA	CASSLAGGAEETQYF	TGCGCCAGCAGCTTGGCCGGGGGGGCCGAGGAGACCCAGTACTTC
TRBV10-3	TRBD1	TRBJ2-5	NA	CATRSDREEETQYF	TGTGCCACTAGATCGGACAGGGAGGAAGAGACCCAGTACTTC
TRBV19	NA	TRBJ1-2	NA	CASSQQGYGYTF	TGTGCCAGTAGTCAACAGGGATATGGCTACACCTTC
TRBV24-1	NA	TRBJ2-3	NA	CATSDGVAGTDTQYF	TGTGCCACCAGTGATGGAGTAGCGGGCACAGATACGCAGTATTTT
TRBV4-1	NA	TRBJ1-3	NA	CASSQEVAGTAIYF	TGCGCCAGCAGCCAAGAGGTTGCGGGGACCGCCATATATTTT
TRBV7-9	TRBD2	TRBJ2-2	NA	CASSLGGVNTGELFF	TGTGCCAGCAGCTTGGGAGGGGTGAACACCGGGGAGCTGTTTTTT
TRBV12-3/TRBV12-4	NA	TRBJ1-3	NA	CASSLRRNTIYF	TGTGCCAGCAGTTTGAGAAGAAACACCATATATTTT
TRBV29-1	NA	TRBJ1-3	NA	CSAILGGVPGNTIYF	TGCAGCGCCATACTAGGAGGGGTCCCTGGAAACACCATATATTTT
TRBV4-1	TRBD2	TRBJ2-3	NA	CASSQEEAVAGGRSTDTQYF	TGCGCCAGCAGCCAAGAAGAGGCGGTAGCGGGGGGCCGTAGCACAGATACGCAGTATTTT